The T cell receptor beta chain described here comes from a study of spatial heterogeneity in lung cancer. This clonotype was observed many times. Time point defined: sample taken at primary tumor resection. The study sequenced unsorted whole RNA from tumor, nontumor lung or frozen PBMC. MiXCR, applied by TCRdb to the 5' RACE reads, yields one record per CDR3 protein. Of over 10,000 distinct CDR3 sequences listed, 14% were seen once; the top ten hold around two fifths. This CDR3 region has 12 residues. The V end lost 5 bases, the J end lost 7 bases, and 11 bases lay between the germline ends. This chain joins TRBV12-3 or TRBV12-4 and TRBJ2-5; a weak D match, TRBD2 (5 bases). This specimen consisted of PBMCs, obtained at surgery. This TCR was recovered from a male donor with early-stage non-small cell lung cancer. In DNA form, the CDR3 reads TGTGCCAGCAGTATGGGGAGATTGACCCAGTACTTC. It specifies CASSMGRLTQYF.